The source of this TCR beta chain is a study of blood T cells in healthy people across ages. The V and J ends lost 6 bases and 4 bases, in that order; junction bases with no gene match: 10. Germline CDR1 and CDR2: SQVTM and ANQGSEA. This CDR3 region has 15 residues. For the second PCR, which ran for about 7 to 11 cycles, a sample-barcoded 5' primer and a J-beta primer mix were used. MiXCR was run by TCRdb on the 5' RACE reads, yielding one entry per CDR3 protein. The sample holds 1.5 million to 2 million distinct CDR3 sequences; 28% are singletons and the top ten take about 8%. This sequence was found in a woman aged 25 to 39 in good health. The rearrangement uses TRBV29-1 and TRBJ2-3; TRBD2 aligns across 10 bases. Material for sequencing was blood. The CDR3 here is CSVRGLAERADTQYF. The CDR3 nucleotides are TGCAGCGTCCGAGGACTAGCGGAGCGCGCAGATACGCAGTATTTT.